These 14 T cell receptor beta chains share one sample of origin, sequenced in a study of early T cells in non-severe SARS-CoV-2 infection. TCRdb processed the 5' RACE reads anew with MiXCR; each CDR3 protein has one entry. The sample includes around 46,000 distinct CDR3 sequences, around 5.2% seen only once; the top ten take 4.5%. Sample: whole blood. The source of these receptors is an adult who was a healthcare worker with PCR-confirmed SARS-CoV-2 infection or an uninfected control (not recorded which).

This clonotype was counted ten times or more. The rearrangement joins TRBV18 to TRBJ1-4; D remains ambiguous. CDR1 and CDR2 from the germline V gene are KGHSH and LQKENI. This CDR3 region has 15 residues. Trimming took off 1 base at V and 8 bases at J, with 14 bases between the two ends. The CDR3, as DNA: TGTGCCAGCTCACCACGTTTCGGCTGGGAGGAAAAACTGTTTTTT. Its protein is CASSPRFGWEEKLFF.

This clonotype was counted at least ten times. V usage is TRBV6-1 and J usage is TRBJ2-2; 10 nucleotides align to TRBD2. The V gene's germline CDR1 is MNHNS and CDR2 SASEGT. After removal of 4 bases from V and 2 bases from J, the junction contained 7 bases not matched to a gene. This CDR3 has 17 amino acids. The CDR3 DNA sequence: TGTGCCAGCAGTGCCCTAGCGGGGGAAACAAACACCGGGGAGCTGTTTTTT. Translation gives CASSALAGETNTGELFF.

The chain links TRBV20-1 to TRBJ1-2, with D possibly matching TRBD1 (5 bases). Germline CDR1 DFQATT, CDR2 SNEGSKA (reference sequence). V was cut by 6 bases and J by 0 bases, with 14 bases left in between. The CDR3 extends over 14 amino acids. The DNA for the CDR3 is TGCAGTGCCAACCGACAGTTAACTAACTATGGCTACACCTTC. It codes for CSANRQLTNYGYTF.

This clonotype showed up many times. This chain links TRBV5-1 with TRBJ1-1; D unclear. The CDR3 extends over 14 amino acids. V was clipped by 0 bases and J by 0 bases, with 6 bases between them. Germline V gene lookup returns CDR1 SGHRS and CDR2 YFSETQ. CDR3 bases: TGCGCCAGCAGCTTGGCCAGCATGAACACTGAAGCTTTCTTT. Residues: CASSLASMNTEAFF.

This clonotype was detected many times. This chain uses TRBV7-2 with TRBJ2-7; possibly TRBD1 for D (5 bases). This CDR3 region has 15 residues. V was trimmed by 1 base and J by 6 bases, leaving 16 bases between them. CDR1 is SGHTA and CDR2 is FQGNSA in the germline V gene. In DNA form, the CDR3 reads TGTGCCAGCAGCTTAGGAACAGGTCCTACCTCCGAGCAGTACTTC. Protein sequence: CASSLGTGPTSEQYF.

This clonotype was recorded once. CDR3 DNA sequence: TGTGCCATCAGCACAGGGCTTGCTGGCTACACCTTC. This sequence encodes CAISTGLAGYTF. The rearrangement joins TRBV10-3 to TRBJ1-2; possibly TRBD1 for D (6 bases). V was pared by 6 bases and J by 7 bases, with 12 bases between. Germline V gene data show CDR1 as ENHRY and CDR2 as SYGVKD. This CDR3 region has 12 residues.

This clonotype was seen ten or more times. V is TRBV5-1 and J is TRBJ1-2, with 8 bases aligning to TRBD1. Unmatched junction bases numbered 10, after V lost 4 bases and J lost 8 bases. This CDR3 is built from 14 residues. CDR1 and CDR2 from the germline V gene are SGHRS and YFSETQ. CDR3 sequence (DNA): TGCGCCAGCAGCCTAGGACAGGGATCCTTGGGCTACACCTTC. Protein sequence: CASSLGQGSLGYTF.

This clonotype was seen at least ten times. The V call is TRBV18, the J call TRBJ1-1; D gene uncertain. From germline, CDR1 is KGHSH and CDR2 LQKENI. Trimming cost V 5 bases and J 1 base, with 14 bases left between them. This CDR3 has 15 amino acids. The CDR3 is CASSSQRAPNTEAFF. As DNA, the CDR3 is TGTGCCAGCTCATCGCAGAGGGCACCGAACACTGAAGCTTTCTTT.

This clonotype was recorded at least ten times. This chain joins TRBV6-6 and TRBJ2-3; either TRBD1 or TRBD2 may fit D (6 bases each). V lost 6 bases and J 4 bases, leaving 17 bases between the germline ends. The CDR3 length is 15 residues. The germline CDR1 and CDR2 sequences are MNHNY and SVGAGI (reference sequence). The CDR3 here is CASRTTQGRSDTQYF. The CDR3, as DNA: TGTGCCAGCAGAACTACTCAGGGGAGGTCAGATACGCAGTATTTT.

This clonotype has only a few counts. This chain joins TRBV12-5 and TRBJ1-1; D is ambiguous. The germline gives CDR1 LGHNT, CDR2 FRNRAP. Trimming shortened V by 1 base and J by 8 bases, and 14 bases separated the two germline ends. There are 14 residues in the CDR3. CDR3 sequence: CASGLAPSLGEAFF. CDR3 coding DNA: TGTGCTAGTGGTTTGGCCCCGAGTTTAGGAGAAGCTTTCTTT.

This clonotype was found many times. V is TRBV7-3 and J is TRBJ1-1, with TRBD1 matching over 10 bases. Unmatched junction bases numbered 4, after V lost 6 bases and J lost 3 bases. The germline V gene encodes CDR1 SGHTA and CDR2 FQGTGA. CDR3 size: 14 residues. Here the CDR3 reads CASRGQGMDTEAFF. The CDR3 bases are TGTGCCAGCAGGGGACAGGGGATGGACACTGAAGCTTTCTTT.

The V gene is TRBV5-1, the J gene TRBJ2-2, with unresolved D. V was clipped by 3 bases and J by 0 bases, with 6 bases between them. CDR3 size: 14 residues. Per the germline V gene, CDR1 is SGHRS and CDR2 is YFSETQ. CDR3 in amino acids: CASSSTANTGELFF. CDR3 DNA: TGCGCCAGCAGCTCTACCGCGAACACCGGGGAGCTGTTTTTT. Based on the CDR3 plus reference TRBV5-1 and TRBJ2-2, the full variable domain is KAGVTQTPRYLIKTRGQQVTLSCSPISGHRSVSWYQQTPGQGLQFLFEYFSETQRNKGNFPGRFSGRQFSNSRSEMNVSTLELGDSALYLCASSSTANTGELFFGEGSRLTVL.

This clonotype was detected only a few times. The chain has TRBV10-2 and TRBJ1-2; D is uncertain. This CDR3 spans 10 amino acids. Germline V lookup: CDR1 WSHSY, CDR2 SAAADI. Trimming took 10 bases from V and 5 from J, leaving 8 bases between them. CDR3 amino acids: CATYLYGYTF. CDR3 DNA: TGCGCCACTTACCTTTATGGCTACACCTTC.

This chain links TRBV7-9 with TRBJ2-1; D ambiguous. CDR1 SEHNR and CDR2 FQNEAQ come from the germline V gene (reference sequence). V dropped 0 bases and J dropped 2 bases, with 5 bases sitting between them. This CDR3 contains 14 residues. The CDR3 DNA sequence: TGTGCCAGCAGCTTAGCGGTAACCTACAATGAGCAGTTCTTC. This translates into CASSLAVTYNEQFF.